The TCR beta chain under discussion was sequenced for a study of neoadjuvant anti-PD-1 for oral cavity cancer. Whole-study results and caveats: Pretreatment Treg/Th17 ratio correlated inversely with post-treatment tumor clonality.

These oral cavity squamous cell carcinomas were HPV-negative and locally advanced. Analysis of PBMCs was direct, with no culture step. CDR1 and CDR2 (germline): MNHEY, SMNVEV (reference sequence). The CDR3 is made up of 14 amino acids. Trimming took 3 bases from V and 4 from J; bases not matched to a gene: 5. Method: immunoSEQ multiplex PCR; TCRdb's copy keeps in-frame clones and lacks some. The repertoire holds some 14,000 clones, with 60% to 70% as singletons. As regards this clone: Its antigen is undetermined.

This TCR was sampled from a person between 35 and 79 years old with oral cavity squamous cell carcinoma. The input for sequencing was PBMCs, taken before nivolumab (anti-PD-1) treatment. This chain links TRBV27 with TRBJ2-7, with TRBD1 matching 8 bases. Written as DNA, the CDR3 is TGTGCCAGCAGTTTGGGGACAGGACTATACGAGCAGTACTTC. Translated: CASSLGTGLYEQYF.